This passage covers 12 T cell receptor beta chains from one sample sequenced in a study of blood T cell repertoires in COVID-19. Using immunoSEQ multiplex PCR, the repertoire was profiled, and TCRdb retains in-frame clones only, with some absent. The repertoire holds hundreds of thousands of clones, with roughly 90% as singletons. Sequencing was done on a sample of PBMCs or T cells enriched from blood (not recorded which). The receptors originated from a young woman who had recovered from COVID-19.

This clone was recorded only once. The V gene is TRBV28, the J gene TRBJ1-6; 7 positions match TRBD1. V was pared by 6 bases and J by 8 bases, with 25 bases of the junction left unmatched. The CDR3 has 20 residues. Germline-derived CDR1 and CDR2 are MDHEN and SYDVKM. CDR3 in amino acids: CASSRRGLTKRGTVDSPLHF. CDR3 sequence (DNA): TGTGCCAGCAGCCGGCGCGGTCTGACTAAGAGAGGGACAGTGGATTCACCCCTCCACTTT.

The rearrangement uses TRBV6-1 and TRBJ2-5; TRBD2 agrees at 7 bases. The V gene end was trimmed by 1 base and the J gene end by 6 bases; junction bases not matched to a gene: 11. CDR3 length equals 16 residues. Germline-derived CDR1 and CDR2 are MNHNS and SASEGT. This chain's CDR3 is CASSEEAGPVEKTQYF. In DNA form, the CDR3 reads TGTGCCAGCAGTGAAGAAGCGGGGCCCGTAGAGAAGACCCAGTACTTC.

This sequence joins TRBV6-5 and TRBJ1-5; weak D call: TRBD1 (5 bases). The CDR3 has 14 residues. Germline V gene sequence: CDR1 MNHEY, CDR2 SVGAGI. V dropped 6 bases and J dropped 0 bases, with 9 bases sitting between them. CDR3 nucleotide sequence: TGTGCCAGCAGGCCCGACAGTAGCAATCAGCCCCAGCATTTT. This sequence encodes CASRPDSSNQPQHF.

V gene TRBV1 combines with J gene TRBJ1-1; the DNA was not compared with TRBD1, the D call given in the table. TRBV1 is deemed a pseudogene. The CDR3 length is 13 residues. The CDR3 DNA follows: TGCACCGTGGAGGGACAGGGGAAATCTGAAGCTTTCTTT. It is translated as CTVEGQGKSEAFF.

The sample holds a few counts of this clone. The chain has TRBV19 and TRBJ1-1; D unresolved. This CDR3 is built from 13 residues. V shed 2 bases and J shed 4 bases, with 8 bases lying between them. CDR1 is LNHDA, CDR2 SQIVND, per germline (reference sequence). The CDR3 loop reads CASSIIGGTEAFF. In nucleotides, the CDR3 is TGTGCCAGTAGTATAATCGGCGGCACTGAAGCTTTCTTT.

The CDR3 protein is CASSWGGNEQFF. CDR3 DNA sequence: TGTGCCAGCAGCTGGGGCGGCAATGAGCAGTTCTTC. This chain links TRBV7-2 with TRBJ2-1; perhaps TRBD1 as D (5 bases). Germline values: CDR1 SGHTA, CDR2 FQGNSA. V dropped 4 bases and J dropped 6 bases, with 7 bases sitting between them. This CDR3 spans 12 amino acids.

This clone came up a few times. The chain combines TRBV12-3 or TRBV12-4 with TRBJ2-3; D might be TRBD2 (6 bases). Trimming stripped 3 bases from V and 4 bases from J, with 8 bases between. The CDR3 runs 13 residues. DNA of the CDR3: TGTGCCAGCAGTTTTGGGGGGTCAGATACGCAGTATTTT. Protein product: CASSFGGSDTQYF.

The chain uses TRBV4-2 and TRBJ2-7, with D possibly being TRBD2 (6 bases). The CDR3 consists of 17 residues. Per germline, CDR1 LGHNA and CDR2 YNFKEQ. The V and J ends lost 4 bases and 1 base respectively, with 20 bases between them. Here the CDR3 DNA reads TGTGCCAGCAGCCTCCAGACGGTCGCGGGGATTTCCTACGAGCAGTACTTC. This gives the protein CASSLQTVAGISYEQYF.

The chain combines TRBV10-3 with TRBJ2-1; TRBD2 matches at 13 bases. The V gene's germline CDR1 is ENHRY and CDR2 SYGVKD. This CDR3 spans 16 amino acids. After removal of 0 bases from V and 6 bases from J, the junction contained 2 bases not matched to a gene. In DNA, the CDR3 is TGTGCCATCAGTGAGTCCGGGACTAGCGGGGCCAATGAGCAGTTCTTC. Translated, it gives CAISESGTSGANEQFF.

J is TRBJ2-1 and V is TRBV9; 11 bases fit TRBD2. The CDR3 length is 18 residues. V was clipped by 4 bases and J by 0 bases; unmatched bases: 9. CDR1 and CDR2 from the germline V gene are SGDLS and YYNGEE. This CDR3 reads CASSTGLAERSSYNEQFF. For the CDR3, the DNA is TGTGCCAGCAGCACGGGACTAGCGGAGAGAAGCTCCTACAATGAGCAGTTCTTC.

This chain joins TRBV7-8 and TRBJ2-5, with 7 bases lining up with TRBD2. Germline V gives CDR1 SGHVS, CDR2 FQNEAQ. Trimming took 5 bases from V and 5 from J; bases not matched to a gene: 14. This CDR3 region has 16 residues. The CDR3 DNA follows: TGTGCCAGCAGCCCCGGGACTATCCCCGAGCGGGAGACCCAGTACTTC. Amino acids: CASSPGTIPERETQYF. The whole variable domain, filled in from reference TRBV7-8 and TRBJ2-5, reads GAGVSQSPRYKVAKRGQDVALRCDPISGHVSLFWYQQALGQGPEFLTYFQNEAQLDKSGLPSDRFFAERPEGSVSTLKIQRTQQEDSAVYLCASSPGTIPERETQYFGPGTRLLVL.

The V and J genes are TRBV19 and TRBJ2-7, with TRBD1 as a possible D gene (5 bases). The CDR3 is 16 amino acids. The germline V gene has CDR1 LNHDA and CDR2 SQIVND (reference sequence). The V and J ends lost 4 bases and 0 bases respectively, with 16 bases between them. Written as DNA, the CDR3 is TGTGCCAGTAGTACTACCTTGGACACTAACTCCTACGAGCAGTACTTC. Its translation: CASSTTLDTNSYEQYF.